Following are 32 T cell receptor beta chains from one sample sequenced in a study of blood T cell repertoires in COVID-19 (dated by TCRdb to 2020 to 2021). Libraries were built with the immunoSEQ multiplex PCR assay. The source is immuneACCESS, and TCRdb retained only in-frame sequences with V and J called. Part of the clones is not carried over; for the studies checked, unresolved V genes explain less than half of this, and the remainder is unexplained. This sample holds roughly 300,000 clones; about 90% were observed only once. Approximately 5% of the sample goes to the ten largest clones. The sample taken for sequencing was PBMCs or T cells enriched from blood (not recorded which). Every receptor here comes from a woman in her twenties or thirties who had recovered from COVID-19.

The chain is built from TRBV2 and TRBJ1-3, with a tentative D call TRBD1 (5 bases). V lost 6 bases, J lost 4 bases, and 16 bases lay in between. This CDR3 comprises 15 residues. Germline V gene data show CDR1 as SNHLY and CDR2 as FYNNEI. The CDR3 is CASRGGRSGGNTIYF. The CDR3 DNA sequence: TGTGCCAGCAGGGGGGGACGATCCGGAGGAAACACCATATATTTT.

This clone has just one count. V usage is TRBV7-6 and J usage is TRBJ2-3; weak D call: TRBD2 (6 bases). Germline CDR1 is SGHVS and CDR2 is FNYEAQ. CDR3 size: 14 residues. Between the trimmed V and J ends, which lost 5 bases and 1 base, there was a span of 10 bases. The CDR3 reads CASSAGLRTDTQYF. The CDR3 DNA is TGTGCCAGCAGCGCGGGACTCCGCACAGATACGCAGTATTTT.

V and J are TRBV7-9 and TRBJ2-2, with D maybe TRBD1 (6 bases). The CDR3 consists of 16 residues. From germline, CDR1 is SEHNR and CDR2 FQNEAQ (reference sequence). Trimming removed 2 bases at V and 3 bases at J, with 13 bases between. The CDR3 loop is CASSLLPQGYTGELFF. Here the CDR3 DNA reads TGTGCCAGCAGCTTACTACCCCAGGGGTACACCGGGGAGCTGTTTTTT. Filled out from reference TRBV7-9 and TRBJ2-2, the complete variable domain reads DTGVSQNPRHKITKRGQNVTFRCDPISEHNRLYWYRQTLGQGPEFLTYFQNEAQLEKSRLLSDRFSAERPKGSFSTLEIQRTEQGDSAMYLCASSLLPQGYTGELFFGEGSRLTVL.

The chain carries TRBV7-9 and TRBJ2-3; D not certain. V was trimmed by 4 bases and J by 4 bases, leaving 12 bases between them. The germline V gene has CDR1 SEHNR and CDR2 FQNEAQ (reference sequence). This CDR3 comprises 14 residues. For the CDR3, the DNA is TGTGCCAGCAGCTCGACCAGGCGCTCAGATACGCAGTATTTT. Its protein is CASSSTRRSDTQYF.

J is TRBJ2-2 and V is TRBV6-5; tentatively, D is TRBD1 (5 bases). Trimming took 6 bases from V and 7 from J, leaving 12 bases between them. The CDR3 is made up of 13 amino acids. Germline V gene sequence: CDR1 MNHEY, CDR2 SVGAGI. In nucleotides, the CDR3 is TGTGCCAGCAGAGACAGCAAAATCGGGGAGCTGTTTTTT. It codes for CASRDSKIGELFF.

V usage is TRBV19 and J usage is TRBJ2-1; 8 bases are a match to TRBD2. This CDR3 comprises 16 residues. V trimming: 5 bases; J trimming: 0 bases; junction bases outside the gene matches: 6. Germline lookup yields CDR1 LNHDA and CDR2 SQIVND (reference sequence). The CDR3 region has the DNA TGTGCCAGTAGTCGGACTAGCAGGAGCTCCTACAATGAGCAGTTCTTC. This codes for CASSRTSRSSYNEQFF. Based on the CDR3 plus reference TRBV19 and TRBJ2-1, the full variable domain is DGGITQSPKYLFRKEGQNVTLSCEQNLNHDAMYWYRQDPGQGLRLIYYSQIVNDFQKGDIAEGYSVSREKKESFPLTVTSAQKNPTAFYLCASSRTSRSSYNEQFFGPGTRLTVL.

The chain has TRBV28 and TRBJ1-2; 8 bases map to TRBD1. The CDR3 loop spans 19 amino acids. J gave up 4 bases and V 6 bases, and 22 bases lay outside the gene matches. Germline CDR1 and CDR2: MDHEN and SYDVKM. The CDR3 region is CASRRFDLAGQGLSYGYTF. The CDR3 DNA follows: TGTGCCAGCAGACGCTTCGACTTAGCCGGACAGGGACTGTCCTATGGCTACACCTTC.

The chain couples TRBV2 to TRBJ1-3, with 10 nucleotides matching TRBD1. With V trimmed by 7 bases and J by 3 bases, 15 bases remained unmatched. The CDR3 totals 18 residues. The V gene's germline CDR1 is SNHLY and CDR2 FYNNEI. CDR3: CASTRGGLGQGFGNTIYF. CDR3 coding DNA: TGTGCCAGCACCCGAGGGGGATTGGGACAGGGGTTTGGAAACACCATATATTTT.

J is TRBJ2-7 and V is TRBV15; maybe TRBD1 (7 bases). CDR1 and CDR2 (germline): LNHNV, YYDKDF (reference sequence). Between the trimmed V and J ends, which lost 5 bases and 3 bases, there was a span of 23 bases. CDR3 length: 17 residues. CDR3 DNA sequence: TGTGCCACCAGCTCCCGGAAACGCGGGACAGACTACTACGAGCAGTACTTC. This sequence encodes CATSSRKRGTDYYEQYF.

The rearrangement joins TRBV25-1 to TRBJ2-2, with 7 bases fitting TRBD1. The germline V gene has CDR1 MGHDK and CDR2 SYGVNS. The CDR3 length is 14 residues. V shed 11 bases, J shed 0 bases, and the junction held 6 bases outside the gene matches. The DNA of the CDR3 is TGTGCCTCCAGGGACAGATCGAACACCGGGGAGCTGTTTTTT. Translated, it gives CASRDRSNTGELFF.

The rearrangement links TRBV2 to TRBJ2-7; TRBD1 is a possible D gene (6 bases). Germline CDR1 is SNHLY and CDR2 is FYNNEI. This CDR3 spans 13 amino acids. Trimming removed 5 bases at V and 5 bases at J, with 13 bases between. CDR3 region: CASSWGLGDEQYF. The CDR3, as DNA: TGTGCCAGCAGTTGGGGGCTCGGGGACGAGCAGTACTTC.

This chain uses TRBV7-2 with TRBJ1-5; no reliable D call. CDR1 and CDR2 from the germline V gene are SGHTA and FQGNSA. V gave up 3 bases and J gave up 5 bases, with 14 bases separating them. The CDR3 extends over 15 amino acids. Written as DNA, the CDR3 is TGTGCCAGCAGCTTTACCGGGGAAAGCCATCAGCCCCAGCATTTT. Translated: CASSFTGESHQPQHF.

The CDR3 nucleotides are TGTGCCAGCAGGCCCCCGAGGGGGAAAGATTCACCCCTCCACTTT. Its translation: CASRPPRGKDSPLHF. This sequence joins TRBV6-5 and TRBJ1-6; tentative D call: TRBD1 (6 bases). The CDR3 has 15 residues. Germline lookup yields CDR1 MNHEY and CDR2 SVGAGI. Trimming cost V 6 bases and J 8 bases, with 17 bases left between them.

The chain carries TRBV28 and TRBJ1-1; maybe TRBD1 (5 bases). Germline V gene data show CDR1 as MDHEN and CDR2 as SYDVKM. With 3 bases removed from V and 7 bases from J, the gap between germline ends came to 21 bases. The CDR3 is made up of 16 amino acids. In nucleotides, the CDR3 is TGTGCCAGCAGTTTGAATTGGGGCTCCGGGCCCAATGAAGCTTTCTTT. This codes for CASSLNWGSGPNEAFF.

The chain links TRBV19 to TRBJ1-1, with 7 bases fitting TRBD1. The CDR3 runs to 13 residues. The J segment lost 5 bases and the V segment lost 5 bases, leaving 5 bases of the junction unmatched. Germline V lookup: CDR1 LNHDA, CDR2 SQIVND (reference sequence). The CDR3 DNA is TGTGCCAGTAGTGACAGGGTAGAAACTGAAGCTTTCTTT. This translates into CASSDRVETEAFF.

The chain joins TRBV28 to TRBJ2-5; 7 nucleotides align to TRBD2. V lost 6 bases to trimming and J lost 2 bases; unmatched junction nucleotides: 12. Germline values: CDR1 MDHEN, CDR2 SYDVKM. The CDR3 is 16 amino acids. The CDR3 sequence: CASSSLGGEPQETQYF. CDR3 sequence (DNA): TGTGCCAGCAGCAGCCTGGGGGGGGAACCGCAAGAGACCCAGTACTTC.

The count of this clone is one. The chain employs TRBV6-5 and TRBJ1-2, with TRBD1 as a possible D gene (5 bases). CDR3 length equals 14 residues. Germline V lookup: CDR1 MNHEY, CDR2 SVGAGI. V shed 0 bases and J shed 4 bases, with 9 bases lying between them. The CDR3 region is CASSYSDRLYGYTF. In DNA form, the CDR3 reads TGTGCCAGCAGTTACTCAGACAGACTCTATGGCTACACCTTC.

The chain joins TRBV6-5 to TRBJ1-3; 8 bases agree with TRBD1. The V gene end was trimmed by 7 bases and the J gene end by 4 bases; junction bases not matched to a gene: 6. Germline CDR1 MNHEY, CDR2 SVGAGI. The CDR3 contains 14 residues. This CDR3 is CASTTGDRGNTIYF. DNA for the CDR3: TGTGCCAGCACCACGGGGGACAGGGGAAACACCATATATTTT.

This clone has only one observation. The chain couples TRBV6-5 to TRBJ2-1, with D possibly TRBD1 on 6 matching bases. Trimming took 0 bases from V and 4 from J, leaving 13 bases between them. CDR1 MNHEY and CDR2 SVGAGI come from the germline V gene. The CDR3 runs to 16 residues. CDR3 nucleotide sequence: TGTGCCAGCAGTTACTCAGCAGGGGCAATATACAATGAGCAGTTCTTC. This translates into CASSYSAGAIYNEQFF.

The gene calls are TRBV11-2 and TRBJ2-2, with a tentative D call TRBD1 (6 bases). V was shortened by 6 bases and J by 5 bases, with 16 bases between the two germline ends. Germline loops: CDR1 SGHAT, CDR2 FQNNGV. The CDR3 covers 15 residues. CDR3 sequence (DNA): TGTGCCAGCAGTAGGTGGGGGCTCGAAACCGGGGAGCTGTTTTTT. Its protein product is CASSRWGLETGELFF.

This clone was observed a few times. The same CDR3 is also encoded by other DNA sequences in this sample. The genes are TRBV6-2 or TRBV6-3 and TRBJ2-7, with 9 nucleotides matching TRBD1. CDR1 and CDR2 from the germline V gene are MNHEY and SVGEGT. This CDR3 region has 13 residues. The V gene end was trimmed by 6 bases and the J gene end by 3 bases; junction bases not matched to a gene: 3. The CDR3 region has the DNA TGTGCCAGCAGCTGGACAGGGGACTACGAGCAGTACTTC. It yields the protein CASSWTGDYEQYF.

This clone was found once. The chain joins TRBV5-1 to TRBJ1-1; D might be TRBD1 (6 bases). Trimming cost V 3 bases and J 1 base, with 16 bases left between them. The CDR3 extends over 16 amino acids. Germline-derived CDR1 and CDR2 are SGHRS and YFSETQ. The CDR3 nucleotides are TGCGCCAGCAGCTGGGGGCGTCGCGTGAAGAACACTGAAGCTTTCTTT. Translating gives CASSWGRRVKNTEAFF.

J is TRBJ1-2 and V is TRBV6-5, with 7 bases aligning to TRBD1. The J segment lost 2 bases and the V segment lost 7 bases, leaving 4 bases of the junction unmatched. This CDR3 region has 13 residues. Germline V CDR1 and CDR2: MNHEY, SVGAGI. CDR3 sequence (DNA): TGTGCCAGCACCACGGGACAGAACTATGGCTACACCTTC. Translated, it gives CASTTGQNYGYTF.

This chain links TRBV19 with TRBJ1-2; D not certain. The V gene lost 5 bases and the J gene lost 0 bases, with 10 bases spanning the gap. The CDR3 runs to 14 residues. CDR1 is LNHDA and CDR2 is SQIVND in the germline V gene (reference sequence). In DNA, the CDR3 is TGTGCCAGTAGTTTTGGCAGTGCTAACTATGGCTACACCTTC. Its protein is CASSFGSANYGYTF.

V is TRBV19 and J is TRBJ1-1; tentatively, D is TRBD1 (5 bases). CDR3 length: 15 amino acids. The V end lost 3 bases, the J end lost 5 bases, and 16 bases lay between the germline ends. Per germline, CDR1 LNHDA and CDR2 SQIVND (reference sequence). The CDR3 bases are TGTGCCAGTAGTATCGCGGACATAGGAGAAACTGAAGCTTTCTTT. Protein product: CASSIADIGETEAFF.

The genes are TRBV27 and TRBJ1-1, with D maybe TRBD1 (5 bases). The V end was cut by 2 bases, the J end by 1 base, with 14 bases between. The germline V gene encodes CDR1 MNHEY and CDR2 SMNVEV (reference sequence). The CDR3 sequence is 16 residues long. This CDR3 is CASSLAGPQSNTEAFF. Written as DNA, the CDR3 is TGTGCCAGCAGTTTAGCGGGGCCCCAATCGAACACTGAAGCTTTCTTT.

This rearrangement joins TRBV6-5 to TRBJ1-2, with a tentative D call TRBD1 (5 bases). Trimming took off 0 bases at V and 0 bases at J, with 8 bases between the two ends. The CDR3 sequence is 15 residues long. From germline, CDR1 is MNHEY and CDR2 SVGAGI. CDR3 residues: CASSYSREANYGYTF. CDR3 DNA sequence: TGTGCCAGCAGTTACTCCAGGGAAGCTAACTATGGCTACACCTTC.

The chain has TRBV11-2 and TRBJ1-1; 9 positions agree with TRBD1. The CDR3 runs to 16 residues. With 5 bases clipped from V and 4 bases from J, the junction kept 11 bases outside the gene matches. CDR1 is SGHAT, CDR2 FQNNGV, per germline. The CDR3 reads CASSGVGTGWGTEAFF. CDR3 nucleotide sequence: TGTGCCAGCAGCGGAGTTGGGACAGGGTGGGGCACTGAAGCTTTCTTT.

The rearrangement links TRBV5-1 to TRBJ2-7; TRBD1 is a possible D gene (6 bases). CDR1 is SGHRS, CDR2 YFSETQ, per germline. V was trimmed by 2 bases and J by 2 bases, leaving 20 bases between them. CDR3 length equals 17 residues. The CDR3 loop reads CASSLMRSGTGTYEQYF. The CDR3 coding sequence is TGCGCCAGCAGCTTAATGAGGTCCGGAACAGGGACCTACGAGCAGTACTTC.

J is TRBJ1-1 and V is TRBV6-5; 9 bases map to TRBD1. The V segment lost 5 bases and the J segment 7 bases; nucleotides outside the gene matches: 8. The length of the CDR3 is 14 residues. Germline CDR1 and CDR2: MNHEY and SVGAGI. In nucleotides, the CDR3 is TGTGCCAGCAGTCAACAGGGGGCTAGGGTTGAAGCTTTCTTT. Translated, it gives CASSQQGARVEAFF.

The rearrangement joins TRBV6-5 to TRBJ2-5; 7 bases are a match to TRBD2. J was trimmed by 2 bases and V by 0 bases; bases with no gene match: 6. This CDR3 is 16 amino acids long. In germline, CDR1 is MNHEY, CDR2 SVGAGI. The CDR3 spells CASSYSKRDYQETQYF. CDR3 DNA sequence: TGTGCCAGCAGTTACTCGAAAAGGGACTATCAAGAGACCCAGTACTTC.

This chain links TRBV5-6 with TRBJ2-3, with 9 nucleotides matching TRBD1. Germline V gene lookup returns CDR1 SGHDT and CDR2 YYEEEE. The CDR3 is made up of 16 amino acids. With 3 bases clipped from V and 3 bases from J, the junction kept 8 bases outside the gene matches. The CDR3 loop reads CASSSAGQGRTDTQYF. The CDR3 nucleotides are TGTGCCAGCAGCTCTGCCGGACAGGGGAGGACAGATACGCAGTATTTT.